This T cell receptor (beta chain) came from a study of shared clonotypes between healthy human individuals. Sequencing was performed with immunoSEQ multiplex PCR; in TCRdb, only in-frame clones are kept and a portion is missing. The sample includes over 950,000 clones, about 80% of them seen just once. The CDR3 is 16 residues long. Germline CDR1 is SGHVS and CDR2 is FQNEAQ. The germline V and J ends were trimmed by 1 base and 2 bases, with 11 bases remaining between them. The sequenced sample was memory CD4+ T cells from PBMCs. Subset of the sample: CD45RA-negative fraction. The chain employs TRBV7-8 and TRBJ1-4; a weak D match, TRBD1 (5 bases). The receptor comes from a man aged 18 to 29 in good health. Some clones in this sample may be carry-over from other donors' samples. The CDR3 sequence: CASSLGRGRTNEKLFF. CDR3 sequence (DNA): TGTGCCAGCAGCTTAGGGCGGGGACGGACTAATGAAAAACTGTTTTTT.